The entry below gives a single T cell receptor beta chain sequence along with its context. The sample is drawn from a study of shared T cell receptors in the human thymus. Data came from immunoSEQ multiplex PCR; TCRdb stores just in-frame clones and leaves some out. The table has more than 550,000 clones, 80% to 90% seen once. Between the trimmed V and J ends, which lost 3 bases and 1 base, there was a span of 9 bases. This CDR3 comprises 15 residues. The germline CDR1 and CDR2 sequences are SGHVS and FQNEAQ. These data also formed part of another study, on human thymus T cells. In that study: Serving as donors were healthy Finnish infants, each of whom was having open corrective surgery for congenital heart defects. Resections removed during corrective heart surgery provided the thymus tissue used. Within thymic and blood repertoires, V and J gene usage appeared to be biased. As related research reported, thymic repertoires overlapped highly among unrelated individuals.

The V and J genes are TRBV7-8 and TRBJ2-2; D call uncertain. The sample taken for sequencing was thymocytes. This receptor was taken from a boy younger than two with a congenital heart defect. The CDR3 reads CASSFCWRNTGELFF. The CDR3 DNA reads TGTGCCAGCAGCTTTTGTTGGAGGAACACCGGGGAGCTGTTTTTT.